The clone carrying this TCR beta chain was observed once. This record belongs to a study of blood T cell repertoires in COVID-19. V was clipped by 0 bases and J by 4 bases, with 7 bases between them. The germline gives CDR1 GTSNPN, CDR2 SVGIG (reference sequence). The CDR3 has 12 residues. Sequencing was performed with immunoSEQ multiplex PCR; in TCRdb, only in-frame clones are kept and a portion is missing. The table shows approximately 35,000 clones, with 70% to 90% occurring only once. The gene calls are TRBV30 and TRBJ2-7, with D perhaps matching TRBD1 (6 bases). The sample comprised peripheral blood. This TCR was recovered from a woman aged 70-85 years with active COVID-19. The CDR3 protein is CAWSVQGYEQYF. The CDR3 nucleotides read TGTGCCTGGAGTGTCCAGGGGTACGAGCAGTACTTC.